The clone carrying this T cell receptor (beta chain) was seen at least ten times. Its antigen is not known. The sample originates from a study of regulatory T cells in long-lasting Graves disease. Overall study results and limits: For persistent Graves' patients, TCR diversity was lower than for newly diagnosed ones.

In building TCR beta libraries, iRepertoire HTBI primers were used together with Arm-PCR of CDR3 regions. Via MiXCR, TCRdb re-called the multiplex PCR reads, giving one row per CDR3 protein. In the table there are some 410,000 distinct CDR3 sequences, roughly 17% of which are singletons. Time point denoted: newly diagnosed GD, antithyroid drugs for less than 3 months. After RNA was extracted from PBMCs, the TCR library was made from it. The junction had 25 bases not matched to a gene; V was cut back by 5 bases and J by 7 bases. This CDR3 is built from 21 residues. The V gene's germline CDR1 is SEHNR and CDR2 FQNEAQ (reference sequence). The same sample was also used in a study of T cells in Graves' hyperthyroidism and ophthalmopathy.

This TCR was sampled from a woman aged 25 to 45 with Graves disease. The specimen comprised peripheral blood mononuclear cells (PBMCs), sampled at new diagnosis, from a patient treated with antithyroid drugs. The chain uses TRBV7-9 and TRBJ2-1; 11 nucleotides line up with TRBD1. The CDR3 DNA is TGTGCCAGCAGCCCCCGGGCGTCTCGGACAGGGGGCCGCGAGGCGTGGAATGAGCAGTTCTTC. This sequence encodes CASSPRASRTGGREAWNEQFF.